This passage covers 17 T cell receptor beta chains from one sample sequenced in a study of cytomegalovirus exposure and HLA in healthy donors. Primers for the PCR totalled 60 Vbeta and 13 Jbeta. Clones were read by immunoSEQ multiplex PCR, and TCRdb kept only the in-frame ones, dropping some. The data show 120,000 or so clones, with around 86% seen just once and less than 2.5% held by the top ten. The sequencing sample was made of PBMCs. Every receptor here comes from a woman in her forties in good health and CMV-seronegative.

This clone was picked up a small number of times. This rearrangement joins TRBV28 to TRBJ2-3; 10 bases fit TRBD2. The CDR3 totals 19 residues. Per the germline V gene, CDR1 is MDHEN and CDR2 is SYDVKM. Trimming took 5 bases from V and 1 from J; bases not matched to a gene: 15. The CDR3 sequence is CASSPPGLALSAGTDTQYF. CDR3 sequence (DNA): TGTGCCAGCAGTCCACCGGGACTAGCGCTATCGGCGGGCACAGATACGCAGTATTTT.

This clone was found a few times. V and J are TRBV9 and TRBJ1-5; D is unresolved. The germline CDR1 and CDR2 sequences are SGDLS and YYNGEE. This CDR3 is built from 11 residues. V was pared by 4 bases and J by 11 bases, with 10 bases between. CDR3 sequence: CASSRGGSQHF. CDR3 bases: TGTGCCAGCAGCCGCGGCGGGTCCCAGCATTTT.

V usage is TRBV18 and J usage is TRBJ2-5; 7 nucleotides agree with TRBD1. The CDR3 contains 15 residues. Germline CDR1 KGHSH, CDR2 LQKENI. V dropped 2 bases and J dropped 1; count of bases not matched to a gene: 4. Here the CDR3 reads CASSPFGTAQETQYF. The CDR3 nucleotides read TGTGCCAGCTCACCATTCGGGACAGCCCAAGAGACCCAGTACTTC. The variable domain in full, with the rest retrieved from reference TRBV18 and TRBJ2-5, is NAGVMQNPRHLVRRRGQEARLRCSPMKGHSHVYWYRQLPEEGLKFMVYLQKENIIDESGMPKERFSAEFPKEGPSILRIQQVVRGDSAAYFCASSPFGTAQETQYFGPGTRLLVL.

The chain combines TRBV6-5 with TRBJ2-3; 9 bases are a match to TRBD2. Trimming cost V 6 bases and J 6 bases; bases outside gene matches: 7. There are 14 residues in the CDR3. Germline assignment: CDR1 MNHEY and CDR2 SVGAGI. CDR3 residues: CASSRTSVDDTQYF. The CDR3 DNA reads TGTGCCAGCAGCCGGACTAGCGTAGACGATACGCAGTATTTT.

The chain is built from TRBV7-9 and TRBJ2-3; the match to TRBD2 covers 7 bases. V trimming: 4 bases; J trimming: 6 bases; junction bases outside the gene matches: 16. The germline V gene has CDR1 SEHNR and CDR2 FQNEAQ (reference sequence). CDR3 size: 17 residues. In DNA, the CDR3 is TGTGCCAGCAGCTCTTCAATGGTCCTAGCGGCCCCCGATACGCAGTATTTT. Its translation is CASSSSMVLAAPDTQYF.

V is TRBV6-6 and J is TRBJ2-7; 8 bases agree with TRBD1. The J segment lost 2 bases and the V segment lost 2 bases, leaving 5 bases of the junction unmatched. Germline-derived CDR1 and CDR2 are MNHNY and SVGAGI (reference sequence). The CDR3 covers 15 residues. The CDR3 DNA is TGTGCCAGCAGTTACGGACAGGGCCAAACCTACGAGCAGTACTTC. The encoded protein is CASSYGQGQTYEQYF.

V is TRBV15 and J is TRBJ1-2; no firm D call. Trimming took 6 bases from V and 7 from J, leaving 24 bases between them. The CDR3 has 16 residues. CDR1 and CDR2 from the germline V gene are LNHNV and YYDKDF (reference sequence). The DNA for the CDR3 is TGTGCCACCAGTCAAAACCTCCGAGGGCTCGGGGTTGGCTACACCTTC. Translating gives CATSQNLRGLGVGYTF.

The V and J genes are TRBV19 and TRBJ1-5; D is ambiguous. Trimming left V 4 bases short and J 4 bases short, with 5 bases between. CDR3 length: 12 amino acids. Looked up from germline, CDR1 is LNHDA and CDR2 is SQIVND (reference sequence). Here the CDR3 DNA reads TGTGCCAGTAGTAACTTTAATCAGCCCCAGCATTTT. It is translated as CASSNFNQPQHF.

The chain employs TRBV30 and TRBJ2-5, with TRBD1 matching 7 bases. V was pared by 1 base and J by 4 bases, with 12 bases of the junction left unmatched. Germline V gene lookup returns CDR1 GTSNPN and CDR2 SVGIG (reference sequence). The CDR3 has 16 amino acids. CDR3 DNA: TGTGCCTGGAGTGAGTCCGGCAGGGGGTTTTCAGAGACCCAGTACTTC. Translation: CAWSESGRGFSETQYF.

This chain links TRBV15 with TRBJ1-1; unclear D gene. V lost 1 base to trimming and J lost 4 bases, with 16 bases between them. The CDR3 is 16 residues long. Germline CDR1 is LNHNV and CDR2 is YYDKDF (reference sequence). The CDR3: CATSRGGVPRGTEAFF. The CDR3 DNA is TGTGCCACCAGCAGAGGGGGAGTTCCGCGGGGCACTGAAGCTTTCTTT.

The V gene is TRBV7-9, the J gene TRBJ2-7, with 10 bases identical to TRBD2. The ends lost 5 bases at V and 2 bases at J; junction bases unmatched: 6. Germline CDR1 is SEHNR and CDR2 is FQNEAQ (reference sequence). This CDR3 contains 15 residues. The CDR3 DNA is TGTGCCAGCAGCCACCCCGGGACTAGCGCCTACGAGCAGTACTTC. Protein sequence: CASSHPGTSAYEQYF.

The chain uses TRBV7-8 and TRBJ2-5; 13 bases agree with TRBD2. The germline V gene has CDR1 SGHVS and CDR2 FQNEAQ. The CDR3 runs to 17 residues. Trimming removed 5 bases from V and 11 bases from J; junction bases left unmatched: 17. The CDR3 region is CASSPRDRGTSGIKQYF. CDR3 coding DNA: TGTGCCAGCAGCCCAAGAGATAGGGGGACTAGCGGGATCAAGCAGTACTTC.

This clone was detected a few times. This chain uses TRBV4-3 with TRBJ1-5, with 8 bases matching TRBD1. Germline V gene lookup returns CDR1 LGHNA and CDR2 YSLEER. V was clipped by 0 bases and J by 3 bases; unmatched bases: 7. CDR3 length: 17 residues. The CDR3 reads CASSQDYPGGLNQPQHF. The CDR3 region has the DNA TGCGCCAGCAGCCAAGATTACCCAGGGGGCCTCAATCAGCCCCAGCATTTT.

The CDR3 protein is CASRTDKLNTEAFF. CDR3 bases: TGCGCCAGCCGTACGGACAAGCTGAACACTGAAGCTTTCTTT. This chain links TRBV5-1 with TRBJ1-1, with D maybe TRBD1 (5 bases). The CDR3 extends over 14 amino acids. In germline, CDR1 is SGHRS, CDR2 YFSETQ. V gave up 7 bases and J gave up 0 bases, with 13 bases separating them.

V and J are TRBV7-2 and TRBJ2-2; weak D call: TRBD1 (7 bases). Trimming shortened V by 5 bases and J by 1 base, and 14 bases separated the two germline ends. CDR3 length equals 16 residues. The germline V gene has CDR1 SGHTA and CDR2 FQGNSA. The DNA of the CDR3 is TGTGCCAGCAGCCTCCGACAGGGACTGAACACCGGGGAGCTGTTTTTT. Amino acids: CASSLRQGLNTGELFF.

In nucleotides, the CDR3 is TGTGCCAGCAGCTTGGCCCGTACAGGGTTTGGTTCCACAGATACGCAGTATTTT. Protein product: CASSLARTGFGSTDTQYF. V gene TRBV5-5 combines with J gene TRBJ2-3; tentatively, D is TRBD1 (6 bases). Germline V lookup: CDR1 SGHKS, CDR2 YYEKEE (reference sequence). CDR3 length: 18 residues. The V gene lost 0 bases and the J gene lost 2 bases, with 19 bases spanning the gap.

This sequence joins TRBV5-6 and TRBJ1-1; maybe TRBD1 (5 bases). This CDR3 is 13 amino acids long. V lost 2 bases, J lost 1 base, and 6 bases lay in between. The germline gives CDR1 SGHDT, CDR2 YYEEEE. In DNA, the CDR3 is TGTGCCAGCAGCTTAAGGGGGAACACTGAAGCTTTCTTT. Protein: CASSLRGNTEAFF.